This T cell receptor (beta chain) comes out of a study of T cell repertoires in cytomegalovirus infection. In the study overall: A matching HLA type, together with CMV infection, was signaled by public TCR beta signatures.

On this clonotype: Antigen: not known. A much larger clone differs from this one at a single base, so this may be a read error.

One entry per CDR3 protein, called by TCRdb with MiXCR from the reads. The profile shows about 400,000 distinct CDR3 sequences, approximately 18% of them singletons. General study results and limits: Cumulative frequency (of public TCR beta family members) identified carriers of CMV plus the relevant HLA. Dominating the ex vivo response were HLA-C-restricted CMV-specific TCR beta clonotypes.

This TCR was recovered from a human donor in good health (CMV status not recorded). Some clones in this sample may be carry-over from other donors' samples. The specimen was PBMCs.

The CDR3 here is CASSLQEQRGEKLFF. In DNA form, the CDR3 reads TGTGCCAGCAGTTTACAAGAACAGAGAGGTGAAAAACTGTTTTTT. The rearrangement links TRBV28 to TRBJ1-4, with D unclear. The CDR3 runs 15 residues. Trimming pared 2 bases from V and 7 bases from J, leaving 14 bases between. Germline loops: CDR1 MDHEN, CDR2 SYDVKM. The full variable domain, with the rest looked up from reference TRBV28 and TRBJ1-4, is DVKVTQSSRYLVKRTGEKVFLECVQDMDHENMFWYRQDPGLGLRLIYFSYDVKMKEKGDIPEGYSVSREKKERFSLILESASTNQTSMYLCASSLQEQRGEKLFFGSGTQLSVL.